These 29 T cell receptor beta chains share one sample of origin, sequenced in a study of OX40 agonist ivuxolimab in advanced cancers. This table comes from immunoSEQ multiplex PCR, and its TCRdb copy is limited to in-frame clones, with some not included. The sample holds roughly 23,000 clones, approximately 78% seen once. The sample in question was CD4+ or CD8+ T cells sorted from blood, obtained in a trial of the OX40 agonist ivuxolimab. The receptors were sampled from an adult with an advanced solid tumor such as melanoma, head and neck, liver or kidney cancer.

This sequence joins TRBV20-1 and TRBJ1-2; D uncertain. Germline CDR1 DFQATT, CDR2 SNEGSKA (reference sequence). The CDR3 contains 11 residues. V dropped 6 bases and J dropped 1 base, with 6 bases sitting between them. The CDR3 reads CSARLNYGYTF. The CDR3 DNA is TGCAGTGCCAGACTTAACTATGGCTACACCTTC.

This CDR3 reads CASSGTGTGPAEQYF. CDR3 DNA sequence: TGTGCCAGCAGCGGTACCGGGACAGGGCCTGCGGAGCAGTACTTC. The genes are TRBV5-4 and TRBJ2-7; 9 bases line up with TRBD1. Unmatched junction bases numbered 12, after V lost 4 bases and J lost 7 bases. The length of the CDR3 is 15 residues. CDR1 is SGHNT, CDR2 YYREEE, per germline (reference sequence).

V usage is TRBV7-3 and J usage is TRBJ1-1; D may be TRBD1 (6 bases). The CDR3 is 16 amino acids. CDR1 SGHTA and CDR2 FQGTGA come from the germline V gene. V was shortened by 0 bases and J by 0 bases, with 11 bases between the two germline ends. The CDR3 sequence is CASSLTPGDMNTEAFF. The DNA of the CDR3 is TGTGCCAGCAGCTTAACCCCGGGGGACATGAACACTGAAGCTTTCTTT.

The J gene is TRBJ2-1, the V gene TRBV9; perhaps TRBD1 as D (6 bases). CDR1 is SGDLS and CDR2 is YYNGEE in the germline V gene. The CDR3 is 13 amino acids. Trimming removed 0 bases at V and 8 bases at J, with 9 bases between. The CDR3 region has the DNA TGTGCCAGCAGCGTAGATACAGGGTATGAGCAGTTCTTC. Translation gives CASSVDTGYEQFF. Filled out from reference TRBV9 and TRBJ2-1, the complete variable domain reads DSGVTQTPKHLITATGQRVTLRCSPRSGDLSVYWYQQSLDQGLQFLIQYYNGEERAKGNILERFSAQQFPDLHSELNLSSLELGDSALYFCASSVDTGYEQFFGPGTRLTVL.

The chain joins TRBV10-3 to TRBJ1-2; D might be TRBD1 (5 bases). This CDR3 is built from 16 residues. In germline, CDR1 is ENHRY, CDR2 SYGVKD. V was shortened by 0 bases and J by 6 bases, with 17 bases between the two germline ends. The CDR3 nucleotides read TGTGCCATCAGTGAGTCGGCAGGGCTGGAGGTGCATGGCTACACCTTC. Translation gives CAISESAGLEVHGYTF.

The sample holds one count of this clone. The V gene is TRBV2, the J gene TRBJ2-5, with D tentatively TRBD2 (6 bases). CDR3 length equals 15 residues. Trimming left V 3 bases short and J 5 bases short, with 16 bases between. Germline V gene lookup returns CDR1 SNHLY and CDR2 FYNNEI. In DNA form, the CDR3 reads TGTGCCAGCAGTGAGTGGAGGGAGGCCGGTGAGACCCAGTACTTC. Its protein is CASSEWREAGETQYF.

CDR3 nucleotide sequence: TGTGCCAGCAGCAAAGCAGAAACTAGCGAAATAGATGAGCAGTTCTTC. Its translation: CASSKAETSEIDEQFF. This chain links TRBV21-1 with TRBJ2-1; TRBD2 reflects the table's D call only, with no check against the DNA. TRBV21-1 is shown as a pseudogene. The CDR3 is 16 amino acids.

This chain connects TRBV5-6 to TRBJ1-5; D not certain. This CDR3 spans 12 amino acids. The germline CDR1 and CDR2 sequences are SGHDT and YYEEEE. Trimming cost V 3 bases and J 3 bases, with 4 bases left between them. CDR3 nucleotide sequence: TGTGCCAGCAGCTGGCTCAATCAGCCCCAGCATTTT. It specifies CASSWLNQPQHF. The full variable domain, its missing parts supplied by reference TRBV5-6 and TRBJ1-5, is DAGVTQSPTHLIKTRGQQVTLRCSPKSGHDTVSWYQQALGQGPQFIFQYYEEEERQRGNFPDRFSGHQFPNYSSELNVNALLLGDSALYLCASSWLNQPQHFGDGTRLSIL.

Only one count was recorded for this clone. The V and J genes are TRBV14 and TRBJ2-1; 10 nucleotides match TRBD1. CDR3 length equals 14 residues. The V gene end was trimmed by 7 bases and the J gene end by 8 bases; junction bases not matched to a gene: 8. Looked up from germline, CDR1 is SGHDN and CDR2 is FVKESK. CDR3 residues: CASTRTGGRDEQFF. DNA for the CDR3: TGTGCCAGCACCCGGACAGGGGGTCGTGATGAGCAGTTCTTC. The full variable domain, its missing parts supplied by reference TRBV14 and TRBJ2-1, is EAGVTQFPSHSVIEKGQTVTLRCDPISGHDNLYWYRRVMGKEIKFLLHFVKESKQDESGMPNNRFLAERTGGTYSTLKVQPAELEDSGVYFCASTRTGGRDEQFFGPGTRLTVL.

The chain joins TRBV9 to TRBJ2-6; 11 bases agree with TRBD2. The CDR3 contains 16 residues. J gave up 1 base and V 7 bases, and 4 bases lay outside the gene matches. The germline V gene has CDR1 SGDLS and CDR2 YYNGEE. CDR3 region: CASEGLAASGANVLTF. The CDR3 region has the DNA TGTGCCAGCGAGGGACTAGCGGCGTCTGGGGCCAACGTCCTGACTTTC.

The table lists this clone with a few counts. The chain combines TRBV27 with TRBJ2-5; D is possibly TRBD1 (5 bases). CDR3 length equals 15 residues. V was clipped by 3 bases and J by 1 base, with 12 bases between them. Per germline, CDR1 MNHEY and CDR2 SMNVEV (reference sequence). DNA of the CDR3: TGTGCCAGCAGTTTTATCAGGGCCCCCCAAGAGACCCAGTACTTC. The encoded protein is CASSFIRAPQETQYF.

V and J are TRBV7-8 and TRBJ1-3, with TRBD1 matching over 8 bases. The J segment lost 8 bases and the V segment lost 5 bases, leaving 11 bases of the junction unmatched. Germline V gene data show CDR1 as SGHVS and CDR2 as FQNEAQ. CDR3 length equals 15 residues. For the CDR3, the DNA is TGTGCCAGCAGCCCGACAGGGGTTGGGGTAGACACCATATATTTT. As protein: CASSPTGVGVDTIYF.

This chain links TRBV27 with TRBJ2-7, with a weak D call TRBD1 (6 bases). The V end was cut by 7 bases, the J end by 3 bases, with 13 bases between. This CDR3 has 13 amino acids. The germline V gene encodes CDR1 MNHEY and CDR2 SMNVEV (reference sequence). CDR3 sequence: CASIGQGNYEQYF. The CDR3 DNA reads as TGTGCCAGCATTGGGCAGGGGAACTACGAGCAGTACTTC.

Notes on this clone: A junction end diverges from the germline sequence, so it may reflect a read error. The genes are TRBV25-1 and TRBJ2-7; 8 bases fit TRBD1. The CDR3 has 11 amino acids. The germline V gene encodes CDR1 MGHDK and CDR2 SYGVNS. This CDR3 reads CASSAGTGHDF. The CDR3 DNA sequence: TGTGCCAGCAGTGCAGGGACAGGCCACGACTTC.

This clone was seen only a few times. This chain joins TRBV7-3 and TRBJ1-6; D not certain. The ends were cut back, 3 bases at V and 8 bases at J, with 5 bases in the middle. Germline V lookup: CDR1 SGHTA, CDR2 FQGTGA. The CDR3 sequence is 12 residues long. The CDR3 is CASSFWDSPLHF. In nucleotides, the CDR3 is TGTGCCAGCAGCTTTTGGGATTCACCCCTCCACTTT. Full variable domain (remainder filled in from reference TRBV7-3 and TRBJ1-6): GAGVSQTPSNKVTEKGKYVELRCDPISGHTALYWYRQSLGQGPEFLIYFQGTGAADDSGLPNDRFFAVRPEGSVSTLKIQRTERGDSAVYLCASSFWDSPLHFGNGTRLTVT.

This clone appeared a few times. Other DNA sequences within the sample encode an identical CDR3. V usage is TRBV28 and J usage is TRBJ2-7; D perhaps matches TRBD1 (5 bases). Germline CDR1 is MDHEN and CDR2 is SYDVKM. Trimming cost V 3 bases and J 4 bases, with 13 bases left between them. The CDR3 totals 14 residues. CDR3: CASSFQGLRYEQYF. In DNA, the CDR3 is TGTGCCAGCAGTTTTCAGGGTCTGCGTTACGAGCAGTACTTC. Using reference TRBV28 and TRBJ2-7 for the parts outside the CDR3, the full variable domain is DVKVTQSSRYLVKRTGEKVFLECVQDMDHENMFWYRQDPGLGLRLIYFSYDVKMKEKGDIPEGYSVSREKKERFSLILESASTNQTSMYLCASSFQGLRYEQYFGPGTRLTVT.

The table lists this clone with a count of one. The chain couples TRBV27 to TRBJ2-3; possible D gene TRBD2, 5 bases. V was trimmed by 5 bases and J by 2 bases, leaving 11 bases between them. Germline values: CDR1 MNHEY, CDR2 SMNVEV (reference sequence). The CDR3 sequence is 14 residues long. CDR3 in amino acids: CASSRWTDTDTQYF. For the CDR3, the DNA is TGTGCCAGCAGTCGATGGACTGACACAGATACGCAGTATTTT.

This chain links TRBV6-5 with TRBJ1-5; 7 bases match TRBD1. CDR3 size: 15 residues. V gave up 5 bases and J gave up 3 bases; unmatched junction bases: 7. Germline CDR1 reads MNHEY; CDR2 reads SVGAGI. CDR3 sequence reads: CASSPGGRDNQPQHF. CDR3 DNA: TGTGCCAGCAGTCCAGGGGGACGGGACAATCAGCCCCAGCATTTT.

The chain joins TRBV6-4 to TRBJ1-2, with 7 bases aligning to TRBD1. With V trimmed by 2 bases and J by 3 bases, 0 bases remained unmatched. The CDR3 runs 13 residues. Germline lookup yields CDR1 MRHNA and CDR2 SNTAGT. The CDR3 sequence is CASSDGTDYGYTF. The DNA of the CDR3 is TGTGCCAGCAGTGACGGGACAGACTATGGCTACACCTTC.

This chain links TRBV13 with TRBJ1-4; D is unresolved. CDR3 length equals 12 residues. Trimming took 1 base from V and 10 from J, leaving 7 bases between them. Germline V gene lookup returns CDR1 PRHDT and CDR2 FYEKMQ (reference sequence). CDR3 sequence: CASSLEAGKLFF. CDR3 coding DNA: TGTGCCAGCAGCTTAGAGGCTGGAAAACTGTTTTTT.

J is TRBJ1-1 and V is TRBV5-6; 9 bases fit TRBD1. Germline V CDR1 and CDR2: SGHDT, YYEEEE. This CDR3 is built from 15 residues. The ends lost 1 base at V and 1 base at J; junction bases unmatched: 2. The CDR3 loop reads CASSLPGQGNTEAFF. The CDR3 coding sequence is TGTGCCAGCAGCTTGCCGGGACAGGGGAACACTGAAGCTTTCTTT.

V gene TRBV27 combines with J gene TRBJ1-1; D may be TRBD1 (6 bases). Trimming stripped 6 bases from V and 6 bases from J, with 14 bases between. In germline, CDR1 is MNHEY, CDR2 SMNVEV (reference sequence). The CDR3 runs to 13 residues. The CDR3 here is CASSIGGLPEAFF. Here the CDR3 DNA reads TGTGCCAGCAGCATAGGGGGGCTCCCTGAAGCTTTCTTT.

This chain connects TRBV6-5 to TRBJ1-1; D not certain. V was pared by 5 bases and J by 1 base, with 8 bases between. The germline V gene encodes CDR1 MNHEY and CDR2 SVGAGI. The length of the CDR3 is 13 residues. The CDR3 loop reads CASSNPGNTEAFF. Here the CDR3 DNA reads TGTGCCAGCAGTAACCCAGGGAACACTGAAGCTTTCTTT.

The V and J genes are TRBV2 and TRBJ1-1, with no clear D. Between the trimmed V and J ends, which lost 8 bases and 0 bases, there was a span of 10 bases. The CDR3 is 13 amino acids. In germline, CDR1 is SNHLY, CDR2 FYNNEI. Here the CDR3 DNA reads TGTGCCAGCTTGAAGGCGTTGAACACTGAAGCTTTCTTT. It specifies CASLKALNTEAFF.

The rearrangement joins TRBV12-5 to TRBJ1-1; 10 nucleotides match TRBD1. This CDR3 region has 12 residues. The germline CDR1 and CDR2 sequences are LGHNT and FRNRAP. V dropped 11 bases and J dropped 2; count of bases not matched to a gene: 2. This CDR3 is CAATGGNTEAFF. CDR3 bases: TGTGCTGCGACAGGGGGCAACACTGAAGCTTTCTTT.

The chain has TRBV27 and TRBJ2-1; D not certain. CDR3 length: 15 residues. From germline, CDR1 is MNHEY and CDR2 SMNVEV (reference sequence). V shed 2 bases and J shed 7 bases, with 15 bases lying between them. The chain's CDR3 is CASSLIPGRFNEQFF. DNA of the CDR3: TGTGCCAGCAGTTTAATTCCGGGCCGTTTTAATGAGCAGTTCTTC.

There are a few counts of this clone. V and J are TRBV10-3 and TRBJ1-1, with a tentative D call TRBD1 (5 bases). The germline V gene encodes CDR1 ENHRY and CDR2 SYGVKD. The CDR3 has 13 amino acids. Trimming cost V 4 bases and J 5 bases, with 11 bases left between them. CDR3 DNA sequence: TGTGCCATCAGTGCGGGGGATGGGACTGAAGCTTTCTTT. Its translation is CAISAGDGTEAFF.

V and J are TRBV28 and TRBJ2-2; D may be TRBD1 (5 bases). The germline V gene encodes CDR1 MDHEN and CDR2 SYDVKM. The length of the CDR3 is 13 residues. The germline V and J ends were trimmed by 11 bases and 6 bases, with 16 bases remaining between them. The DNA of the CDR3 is TGTGCCGGCCAAGGGGAATTGTCCGGGGAGCTGTTTTTT. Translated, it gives CAGQGELSGELFF.

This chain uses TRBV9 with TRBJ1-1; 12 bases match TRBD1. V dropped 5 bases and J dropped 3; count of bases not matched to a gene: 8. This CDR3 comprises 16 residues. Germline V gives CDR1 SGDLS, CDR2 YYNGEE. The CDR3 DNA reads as TGTGCCAGCAGGCCCCCGGGACAGGGGGCTTACACTGAAGCTTTCTTT. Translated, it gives CASRPPGQGAYTEAFF.